The 8 T cell receptor beta chains below all came from one sample that was sequenced in a study of T cells in Graves' hyperthyroidism and ophthalmopathy (dated by TCRdb to between 2018 and 2021). The receptor library was made with multiplex PCR. Sequencing took place on an Illumina HiSeq 2000. The TCR beta CDR3 regions were amplified from the RNA transcripts. For the first round of RT-PCR on the TCR CDR3, the HTBI primer set was used together with the Qiagen OneStep RT-PCR kit. TCRdb reworked the public reads: Q25 trimming with fastp, MiXCR clone assembly, productive beta chains retained. For every CDR3 protein sequence, its rows merge into one entry that carries the most common genes and DNA. Within this sample are about 640,000 distinct CDR3 sequences, with roughly 20% of them counted one time only. Of the sample, over 30% is held by the ten largest clones. The specimen sequenced was blood. The receptors stem from a man aged 25-40 years with Graves' ophthalmopathy.

This clonotype showed up many times. V usage is TRBV7-8 and J usage is TRBJ1-5; maybe TRBD1 (5 bases). CDR1 is SGHVS, CDR2 FQNEAQ, per germline. This CDR3 has 17 residues. Trimming took off 1 base at V and 3 bases at J, with 16 bases between the two ends. The CDR3 region has the DNA TGTGCCAGCAGCTTAGGGACGTTTGCGGGGCTCAATCAGCCCCAGCATTTT. Protein sequence: CASSLGTFAGLNQPQHF.

This clonotype was counted between two and nine times. This sequence joins TRBV27 and TRBJ2-1; possible D gene TRBD2, 6 bases. Germline CDR1 MNHEY, CDR2 SMNVEV (reference sequence). This CDR3 spans 14 amino acids. The V and J ends lost 3 bases and 5 bases respectively, with 11 bases between them. In DNA form, the CDR3 reads TGTGCCAGCAGTTTTCGGGAGCGAAACAATGAGCAGTTCTTC. Encoded protein: CASSFRERNNEQFF.

Of note for this clonotype: The junction and the germline gene differ at one end; a read error may be behind it. This sequence joins TRBV6-1 and TRBJ2-2; possibly TRBD1 for D (6 bases). Germline loops: CDR1 MNHNS, CDR2 SASEGT. The CDR3 has 16 residues. The CDR3 region has the DNA TGTGCCAGCAGTGCGACTTCAGGGGCGTCCACCGGGGAGCTGTCTTTT. Residues: CASSATSGASTGELSF.

The chain carries TRBV20-1 and TRBJ2-1; 9 bases map to TRBD2. This CDR3 spans 19 amino acids. The ends lost 5 bases at V and 0 bases at J; junction bases unmatched: 17. Germline assignment: CDR1 DFQATT and CDR2 SNEGSKA (reference sequence). The CDR3, as DNA: TGCAGTGCTCCACCCGGCACTAGCGGGCTATCGAGCTCCTACAATGAGCAGTTCTTC. This gives the protein CSAPPGTSGLSSSYNEQFF.

The chain couples TRBV4-1 to TRBJ2-1; maybe TRBD1 (6 bases). The CDR3 runs 17 residues. Germline V gives CDR1 MGHRA, CDR2 YSYEKL. V was trimmed by 0 bases and J by 7 bases, leaving 19 bases between them. CDR3 in amino acids: CASSQDRGPLGGNEQFF. CDR3 in DNA: TGCGCCAGCAGCCAAGACAGGGGCCCCCTGGGCGGGAATGAGCAGTTCTTC.

This clonotype was seen ten or more times. The chain recombines TRBV7-2 with TRBJ2-7; 11 bases fit TRBD2. This CDR3 spans 15 amino acids. CDR1 SGHTA and CDR2 FQGNSA come from the germline V gene. V dropped 4 bases and J dropped 2; count of bases not matched to a gene: 4. DNA for the CDR3: TGTGCCAGCAGCTCGTATAGCGGGAGGGCCTACGAGCAGTACTTC. Its protein is CASSSYSGRAYEQYF.

This clonotype was recorded many times. The rearrangement joins TRBV28 to TRBJ1-5; unclear D gene. The V and J ends lost 5 bases and 10 bases respectively, with 12 bases between them. Germline lookup yields CDR1 MDHEN and CDR2 SYDVKM. This CDR3 contains 12 residues. CDR3 DNA sequence: TGTGCCAGCAGTCCGAACCCTATCCCCCAGCATTTT. Amino acids: CASSPNPIPQHF.

At least ten counts were recorded for this clonotype. The chain employs TRBV11-1 and TRBJ2-7, with D possibly being TRBD1 (6 bases). The V gene's germline CDR1 is SGHAT and CDR2 FQDESV (reference sequence). Trimming removed 1 base from V and 2 bases from J, with 12 bases in between. The CDR3 runs to 15 residues. CDR3 loop: CASSLVQGQTYEQYF. The CDR3 nucleotides read TGTGCCAGCAGCTTAGTCCAGGGGCAAACCTACGAGCAGTACTTC.